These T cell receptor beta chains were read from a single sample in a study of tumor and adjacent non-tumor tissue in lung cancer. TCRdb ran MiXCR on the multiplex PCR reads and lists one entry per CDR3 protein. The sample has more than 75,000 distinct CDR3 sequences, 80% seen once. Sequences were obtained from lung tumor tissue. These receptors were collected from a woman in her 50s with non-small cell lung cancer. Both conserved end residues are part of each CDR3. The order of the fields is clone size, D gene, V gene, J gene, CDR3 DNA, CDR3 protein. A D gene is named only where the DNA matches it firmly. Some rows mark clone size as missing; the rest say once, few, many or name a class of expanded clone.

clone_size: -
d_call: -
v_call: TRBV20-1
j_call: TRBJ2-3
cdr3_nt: TGCAGTGTTACCCGACTGGACACAGAAACACAGTATTTT
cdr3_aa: CSVTRLDTETQYF

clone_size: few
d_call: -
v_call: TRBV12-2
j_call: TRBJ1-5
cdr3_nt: TGTGCAAGTCGCTTAGCTGCAGAAAATCAGCCCCAGCATTTT
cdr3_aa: CASRLAAENQPQHF

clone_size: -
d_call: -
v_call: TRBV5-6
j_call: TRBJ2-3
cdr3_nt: TGTGCAAGCAGCCCCTCCGAGGGGGTGACCAGGGATACGCAGTATTTT
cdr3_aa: CASSPSEGVTRDTQYF

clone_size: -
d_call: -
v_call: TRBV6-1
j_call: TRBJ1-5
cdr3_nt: TGTGCCAGCAGTGTAACTTGGAGCAATCTGCCCCAGCATTTT
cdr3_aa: CASSVTWSNLPQHF

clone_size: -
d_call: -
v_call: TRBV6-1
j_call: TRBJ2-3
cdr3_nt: TGTGCCAGCAGCGAGGGGGGGTATAGCAGAGATACGCAGTATTTT
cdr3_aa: CASSEGGYSRDTQYF

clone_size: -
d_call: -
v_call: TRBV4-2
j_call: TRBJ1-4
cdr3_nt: TGTGCCAGTAGCCAACATGACAGTACAACTAATGAAAAACTGTTTTTT
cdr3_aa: CASSQHDSTTNEKLFF

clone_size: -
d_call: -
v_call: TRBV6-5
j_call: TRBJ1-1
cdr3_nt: TGTGCAAGCGTTAGTTCGGTGACCACTGAAGCTTTCTTT
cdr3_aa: CASVSSVTTEAFF

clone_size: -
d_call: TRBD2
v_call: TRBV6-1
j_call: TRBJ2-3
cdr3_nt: TGTGCCAGTAGTAGCGGGAGGGGCATAGATTCGCAGTATTTT
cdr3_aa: CASSSGRGIDSQYF

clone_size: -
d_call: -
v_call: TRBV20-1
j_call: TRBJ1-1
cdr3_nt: TGCAGTGCTAATTATCCGGGAGCTGAAGCTTTCTTT
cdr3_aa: CSANYPGAEAFF

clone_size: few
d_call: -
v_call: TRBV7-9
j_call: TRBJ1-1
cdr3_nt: TGTGCCAGCAGCCGGAGGGGGAGTGACACTGAAGCTTTCTTT
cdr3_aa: CASSRRGSDTEAFF

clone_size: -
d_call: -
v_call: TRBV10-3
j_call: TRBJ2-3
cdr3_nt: TGTGGCCCCATGACGGGACAAAGCAGAGATACGCAGTATTTT
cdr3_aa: CGPMTGQSRDTQYF